This T cell receptor beta chain was captured by sequencing in a study of tumor-infiltrating lymphocytes in primary liver carcinoma. Study-level points and caveats: A significantly higher top-250-clone fraction was found in tumors than in blood (p = 0.039).

The sample holds one count of this clonotype. Its matching antigen is unknown. Both RNA and DNA were isolated together from roughly 20-30 mg of bulk tissue that had not been sorted. Researchers took samples from five separate regions of each tumor. This CDR3 comprises 13 residues. The germline V and J ends were trimmed by 7 bases and 3 bases, with 13 bases remaining between them. The input was around 500 ng total RNA; TCR beta cDNA was made from it with a constant-region primer. Libraries for TCR beta were built through three nested multiplex PCR rounds, which together made up a slightly modified ARM-PCR procedure. The first two PCR rounds used TRBV1-TRBV30 forward primers with a C-beta reverse primer, approximately 11 cycles each. Using its own MiXCR run on the multiplex PCR reads, TCRdb lists one record per CDR3 protein. The table lists around 120,000 distinct CDR3 sequences, around 62% of them singletons.

The TCR was taken from a woman aged 55 to 70 with primary liver carcinoma and hepatitis B virus infection. The V call is TRBV12-3 or TRBV12-4, the J call TRBJ2-7; D might be TRBD2 (6 bases). Sequenced: liver tumor tissue from sampling region 1. This sample's subset: tumor region T1, superior pole. The CDR3 DNA is TGTGCCAGCAATTCGACTAGTAGCTACGAGCAGTACTTC. It codes for CASNSTSSYEQYF.